Listed here are 13 T cell receptor beta chains from one sample, sequenced in a study of OX40 agonist ivuxolimab in advanced cancers. Clones were read by immunoSEQ multiplex PCR, and TCRdb kept only the in-frame ones, dropping some. The table records more than 15,000 clones, about 90% of them present only once. This material consisted of CD4+ or CD8+ T cells sorted from blood, taken in a trial of the OX40 agonist ivuxolimab. These receptors were collected from an adult with an advanced solid tumor such as melanoma, head and neck, liver or kidney cancer.

This clone was recorded once. V usage is TRBV4-2 and J usage is TRBJ2-7; 9 bases fit TRBD2. Looked up from germline, CDR1 is LGHNA and CDR2 is YNFKEQ. The junction had 6 bases not matched to a gene; V was cut back by 3 bases and J by 0 bases. There are 16 residues in the CDR3. CDR3 DNA sequence: TGTGCCAGCAGCCAGTATAGCGGGGGCGTCTCCTACGAGCAGTACTTC. Protein product: CASSQYSGGVSYEQYF.

The chain links TRBV9 to TRBJ2-6; D gene unclear. Per the germline V gene, CDR1 is SGDLS and CDR2 is YYNGEE. Trimming shortened V by 3 bases and J by 0 bases, and 13 bases separated the two germline ends. CDR3 length equals 17 residues. In DNA, the CDR3 is TGTGCCAGCAGCGCCCATATCCAGGACTCTGGGGCCAACGTCCTGACTTTC. It codes for CASSAHIQDSGANVLTF.

The chain combines TRBV27 with TRBJ1-5; 8 nucleotides match TRBD1. CDR1 and CDR2 from the germline V gene are MNHEY and SMNVEV (reference sequence). Trimming removed 5 bases from V and 6 bases from J; junction bases left unmatched: 12. CDR3 size: 16 residues. For the CDR3, the DNA is TGTGCCAGCAGTCTAACGCCAGGGGGCCGGGGTCAGCCCCAGCATTTT. This translates into CASSLTPGGRGQPQHF.

This clone came up once. J is TRBJ2-7 and V is TRBV5-4, with D hard to call. Germline CDR1 and CDR2: SGHNT and YYREEE (reference sequence). V was pared by 1 base and J by 9 bases, with 17 bases between. The CDR3 length is 14 residues. The CDR3 region is CASSLMGSTGGQYF. The DNA for the CDR3 is TGTGCCAGCAGCTTGATGGGCAGTACGGGCGGGCAGTACTTC.

This clone turned up a few times. The chain is built from TRBV5-6 and TRBJ1-2, with D possibly matching TRBD1 (5 bases). Trimming left V 2 bases short and J 9 bases short, with 17 bases between. The CDR3 runs 14 residues. CDR1 and CDR2 from the germline V gene are SGHDT and YYEEEE. The DNA for the CDR3 is TGTGCCAGCAGCTTTGGATTGGGGGGTTCTCGCTACACCTTC. It encodes CASSFGLGGSRYTF.

The chain couples TRBV5-6 to TRBJ2-5; 9 bases align to TRBD2. Germline V CDR1 and CDR2: SGHDT, YYEEEE. The CDR3 totals 16 residues. The junction had 5 bases not matched to a gene; V was cut back by 0 bases and J by 2 bases. The CDR3 region has the DNA TGTGCCAGCAGCTTGGTCGGCGGGGGGGCACAAGAGACCCAGTACTTC. Its translation: CASSLVGGGAQETQYF.

J is TRBJ2-7 and V is TRBV2; 9 positions match TRBD2. Germline lookup yields CDR1 SNHLY and CDR2 FYNNEI. V lost 9 bases, J lost 5 bases, and 11 bases stayed unmatched. This CDR3 has 14 residues. The CDR3 spells CARTSGTSMNEQYF. In nucleotides, the CDR3 is TGTGCCAGAACCTCCGGGACTAGCATGAACGAGCAGTACTTC.

This chain links TRBV9 with TRBJ2-2; D might be TRBD1 (6 bases). Germline CDR1 reads SGDLS; CDR2 reads YYNGEE. The CDR3 loop spans 18 amino acids. Trimming stripped 3 bases from V and 0 bases from J, with 18 bases between. The CDR3 sequence is CASSDRALRGPNTGELFF. In nucleotides, the CDR3 is TGTGCCAGCAGCGATCGGGCTCTCAGGGGCCCGAACACCGGGGAGCTGTTTTTT.

The chain carries TRBV7-3 and TRBJ2-7, with 9 bases lining up with TRBD1. V trimming: 5 bases; J trimming: 5 bases; junction bases outside the gene matches: 13. This CDR3 has 16 amino acids. The V gene's germline CDR1 is SGHTA and CDR2 FQGTGA. CDR3 protein: CASSEWGQGVGDEQYF. DNA of the CDR3: TGTGCCAGCAGCGAGTGGGGACAGGGTGTAGGCGACGAGCAGTACTTC.

The V call is TRBV30, the J call TRBJ1-1; 7 bases map to TRBD1. The ends lost 8 bases at V and 4 bases at J; junction bases unmatched: 13. This CDR3 comprises 14 residues. Germline V gene data show CDR1 as GTSNPN and CDR2 as SVGIG (reference sequence). CDR3 nucleotides: TGTGCCAGAAGAGAGGGGGCGGGTGGCACTGAAGCTTTCTTT. Translated, it gives CARREGAGGTEAFF.

The chain combines TRBV7-9 with TRBJ1-6, with no clear D. The CDR3 covers 12 residues. The germline V gene encodes CDR1 SEHNR and CDR2 FQNEAQ (reference sequence). Trimming took off 6 bases at V and 7 bases at J, with 7 bases between the two ends. This chain's CDR3 is CASSGLNSPLHF. In nucleotides, the CDR3 is TGTGCCAGCAGTGGTTTGAATTCACCCCTCCACTTT.

The V gene is TRBV19, the J gene TRBJ1-5; weak D call: TRBD1 (5 bases). Germline V gene sequence: CDR1 LNHDA, CDR2 SQIVND (reference sequence). There are 17 residues in the CDR3. The CDR3, as DNA: TGTGCGACTTCGACAGCCGCCTTTAGGTATAGCAATCAGCCCCAGCATTTT. This sequence encodes CATSTAAFRYSNQPQHF.

The CDR3 DNA reads as TGTGCCAGCAGTTACTCGAGTAGCAGCCAAGAGACCCAGTACTTC. Amino acids: CASSYSSSSQETQYF. This chain joins TRBV6-5 and TRBJ2-5; D remains unclear. Germline-derived CDR1 and CDR2 are MNHEY and SVGAGI. V was cut by 0 bases and J by 1 base, with 9 bases left in between. The CDR3 spans 15 residues.